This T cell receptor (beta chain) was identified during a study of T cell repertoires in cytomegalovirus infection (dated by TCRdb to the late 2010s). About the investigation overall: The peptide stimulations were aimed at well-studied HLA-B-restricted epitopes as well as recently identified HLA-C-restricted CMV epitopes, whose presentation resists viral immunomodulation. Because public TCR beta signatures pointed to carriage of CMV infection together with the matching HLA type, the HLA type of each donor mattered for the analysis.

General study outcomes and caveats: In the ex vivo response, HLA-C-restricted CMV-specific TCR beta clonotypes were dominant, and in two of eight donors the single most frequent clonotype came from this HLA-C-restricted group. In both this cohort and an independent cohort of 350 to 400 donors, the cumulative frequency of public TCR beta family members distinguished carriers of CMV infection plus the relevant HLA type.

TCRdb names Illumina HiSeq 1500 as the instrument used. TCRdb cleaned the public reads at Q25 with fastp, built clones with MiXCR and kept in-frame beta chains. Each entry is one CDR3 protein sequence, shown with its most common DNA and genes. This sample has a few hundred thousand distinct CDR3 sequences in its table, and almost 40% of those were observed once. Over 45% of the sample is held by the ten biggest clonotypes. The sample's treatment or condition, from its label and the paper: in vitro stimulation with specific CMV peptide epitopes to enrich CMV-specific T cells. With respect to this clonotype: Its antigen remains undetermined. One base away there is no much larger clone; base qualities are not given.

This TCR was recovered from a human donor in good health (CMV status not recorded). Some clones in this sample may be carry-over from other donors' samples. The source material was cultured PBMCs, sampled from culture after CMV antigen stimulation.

The CDR3 reads CASSYRLLGESPLHF. The DNA sequence is given as TGTGCCAGCAGTTACCGGTTGCTAGGGGAATCACCCCTCCACTTT. The V and J segments used are TRBV6-2 or TRBV6-3 and TRBJ1-6; the D region possibly corresponds to TRBD1 (5 bases align). Spanning cysteine to phenylalanine, the CDR3 consists of 15 amino acids. Just CDR3 DNA is preserved here, 45 bases in frame from base 1. The trim is 2 bases for V and 10 bases for J, with a gap of 15 bases between the germline ends. The CDR1 and CDR2 encoded by the germline V gene are MNHEY and SVGEGT.